This TCR beta chain was sequenced for a study of patients and donors after allogeneic stem cell transplantation. TCRdb fed the RT-PCR reads into MiXCR, producing one record per CDR3 protein. This repertoire shows about a million distinct CDR3 sequences, roughly 17% found once; its top ten account for roughly 6%. The CDR3 sequence is 19 residues long. V was clipped by 4 bases and J by 0 bases; unmatched bases: 13. Germline assignment: CDR1 SGHAT and CDR2 FQNNGV. The receptor was isolated from a human donor who was either an allogeneic HSCT recipient or a stem cell or donor lymphocyte infusion donor (not recorded which). It is not recorded whose cells these are; they may come from a transplant donor. Sequences were obtained from blood, either unsorted or a sorted T cell fraction (not recorded which). This chain joins TRBV11-2 and TRBJ1-5, with 9 bases matching TRBD1. CDR3 in amino acids: CASSSSDRGAFYSNQPQHF. CDR3 nucleotide sequence: TGTGCCAGCAGCTCATCGGACAGGGGTGCCTTCTATAGCAATCAGCCCCAGCATTTT.